The sequence of this T cell receptor (beta chain) was determined in a study of blood T cell repertoires in COVID-19. The V and J ends lost 1 base and 3 bases respectively, with 19 bases between them. The CDR3 has 18 amino acids. In germline, CDR1 is KGHSH, CDR2 LQKENI. The assay was immunoSEQ multiplex PCR, and TCRdb's table has in-frame clones only and misses some. The sample shows fewer than 40,000 clones, 60% to 85% of them seen only once. This sequence originates from a man in his sixties with active COVID-19. Sequencing was performed on peripheral blood. This chain connects TRBV18 to TRBJ2-1; TRBD2 might be the D (7 bases). CDR3 DNA sequence: TGTGCCAGCTCACCACGGGCGGGGGCCCCTGTAAGCTACAATGAGCAGTTCTTC. This sequence encodes CASSPRAGAPVSYNEQFF.